This T cell receptor (beta chain) was sequenced during a study of blood T cell repertoires in COVID-19 (TCRdb year 2020). For the study in its entirety: The collaborator samples originated in the United States, Italy and Spain and spanned the acute and convalescent phases of COVID-19. The prospective study material was composed of cDNA or gDNA derived from T cells, B-cell-depleted T cells, or PBMCs. Subjects who had been exposed to COVID-19, were actively infected with it, or had recovered from it provided the deeply sampled blood TCRbeta repertoires that made up the dataset. The repertoires were made available in a free public database intended to serve as a resource for research on the immune response to SARS-CoV-2. Samples were obtained from the ongoing ImmuneRACE study (first 160 participants) and from over 1,000 subjects provided by 6 global collaborators. A de-identified subject ID, COVID-19 status, age in years and sex were almost always included in the sample metadata. HLA class I and class II types, where available, came from metadata supplied by the sample provider rather than from assay-based typing. Broad study findings and their caveats: The quantity of clinical and demographic metadata differed by source and by participant and was supplied without curation.

Worth noting for this clone: The specificity of this receptor is unknown. The input lacks base qualities; no much larger clone sits a single base away.

TCRbeta CDR3 regions were amplified from genomic DNA using the immunoSEQ Assay, a bias-controlled multiplex PCR. The paper's data handling went like this. The number of nucleated cells in each sample was estimated from the amplification of reference gene primers within the assay. Sequence reads were collapsed and filtered to measure the absolute abundance of every unique TCRbeta CDR3 rearrangement. For each sample, productive Simpson clonality was calculated as the square root of Simpson's diversity index across productive rearrangements. The table comes from immuneACCESS by way of TCRdb, which keeps in-frame sequences with V and J called. Part of the clones is missing from these tables; in studies checked, under half for an unresolved V gene and the rest for unknown reasons. That table gives V, J and clone size, and the DNA gave D and trimming. In this sample the table shows 290,000 or so clones, roughly 86% of which occur a single time. The top ten constitute over 2% of the sample.

Participants in the prospective study were aged roughly 18 to 100 years, lived in over 20 United States geographic areas, and enrolled through a virtual design. Cohort assignment in the prospective study relied on participant-reported clinical history from a screening survey and a study questionnaire. Recovered participants in ImmuneRACE Cohort 3 were defined by two consecutive negative NP/OP PCR tests, clearance by a healthcare professional, or resolution of symptoms. Mobile phlebotomists in the prospective study collected whole blood, serum and a nasopharyngeal or oropharyngeal swab from every participant. Additional blood draws and questionnaires over an approximately two-month period could optionally be provided by prospective study participants. Before DNA extraction, blood samples from the prospective study were shipped at room temperature or frozen. The CDR3 runs 15 amino acids, cysteine and phenylalanine included. The DNA shown is the 45-base CDR3, in frame from base 1. Per the germline V gene, MNHEY is the CDR1 and SVGAGI is the CDR2. V lost 6 bases and J lost 3 bases, and the count of bases not matched to a germline gene is 9.

The chain is made from TRBV6-5 and TRBJ2-7, and TRBD1 aligns with 9 junction nucleotides. The sequenced sample was PBMCs or T cells enriched from blood (not recorded which). The receptor was isolated from a woman aged 18 to 35 who had recovered from COVID-19. The DNA sequence follows: TGTGCCAGCAGATCCTCAGGGACAGGGAACTACGAGCAGTACTTC. It encodes CASRSSGTGNYEQYF.